This entry lists 29 T cell receptor beta chains sequenced from one sample in a study of Ad26.COV2.S vaccination and SARS-CoV-2 variants. Generated by immunoSEQ multiplex PCR, the TCRdb table keeps only in-frame clones and is missing some. Of 300,000 to 400,000 clones in the sample, around 90% were seen once. The treatment: some 20 received Ad26.COV2.S at low or high dose, single or two shots; about 5 received placebo; per-sample allocation not given. The samples date from day 63 after the first vaccine or placebo injection. The sample here was peripheral blood, taken in a trial of Ad26.COV2.S vaccine versus placebo. The receptors shown here come from a person between 18 and 65 years old who received the Ad26.COV2.S COVID-19 vaccine or a placebo.

This rearrangement joins TRBV7-9 to TRBJ2-1, with 14 bases fitting TRBD2. The CDR3 has 17 amino acids. Unmatched junction bases numbered 9, after V lost 5 bases and J lost 6 bases. Germline V gene data show CDR1 as SEHNR and CDR2 as FQNEAQ (reference sequence). CDR3 sequence reads: CASSPMGLAGDLNEQFF. The DNA for the CDR3 is TGTGCCAGCAGCCCGATGGGACTAGCGGGGGACCTCAATGAGCAGTTCTTC.

For the CDR3, the DNA is TGTGCCAGCAGCCCCCTTCTCACCCGTTCACCGGAACCACAGAGCCCAGATACGCAGTATTTT. Translated, it gives CASSPLLTRSPEPQSPDTQYF. This rearrangement joins TRBV7-3 to TRBJ2-3; no firm D call. Trimming cost V 5 bases and J 4 bases, with 34 bases left between them. Germline CDR1 SGHTA, CDR2 FQGTGA. The CDR3 is 21 residues long. The full variable domain, in which reference TRBV7-3 and TRBJ2-3 provide the parts outside the CDR3, is GAGVSQTPSNKVTEKGKYVELRCDPISGHTALYWYRQSLGQGPEFLIYFQGTGAADDSGLPNDRFFAVRPEGSVSTLKIQRTERGDSAVYLCASSPLLTRSPEPQSPDTQYFGPGTRLTVL.

V usage is TRBV14 and J usage is TRBJ2-7, with D perhaps TRBD1 (5 bases). This CDR3 region has 15 residues. V lost 0 bases to trimming and J lost 5 bases, with 14 bases between them. Germline V CDR1 and CDR2: SGHDN, FVKESK. The CDR3 nucleotides are TGTGCCAGCAGCCAAGATTTGATAGGACACCACGAGCAGTACTTC. It translates to CASSQDLIGHHEQYF. Full variable domain (remainder filled in from reference TRBV14 and TRBJ2-7): EAGVTQFPSHSVIEKGQTVTLRCDPISGHDNLYWYRRVMGKEIKFLLHFVKESKQDESGMPNNRFLAERTGGTYSTLKVQPAELEDSGVYFCASSQDLIGHHEQYFGPGTRLTVT.

Here the CDR3 DNA reads TGTGCTAGTGGTTCCATGACCGGGACAGCCAAATATAATTCACCCCTCCACTTT. It is translated as CASGSMTGTAKYNSPLHF. The chain has TRBV12-5 and TRBJ1-6; the match to TRBD1 covers 7 bases. CDR3 length equals 18 residues. From germline, CDR1 is LGHNT and CDR2 FRNRAP. J gave up 4 bases and V 4 bases, and 13 bases lay outside the gene matches.

This clone has only one observation. The V and J genes are TRBV9 and TRBJ2-1; 12 nucleotides agree with TRBD2. V trimming: 0 bases; J trimming: 4 bases; junction bases outside the gene matches: 8. The CDR3 is 18 amino acids. Germline CDR1 and CDR2: SGDLS and YYNGEE. The CDR3 DNA is TGTGCCAGCAGCGTAGCAGGGCTAGCGGGGGGGCCGTACAATGAGCAGTTCTTC. Protein: CASSVAGLAGGPYNEQFF.

The chain combines TRBV11-2 with TRBJ2-1, with 7 bases matching TRBD2. The CDR3 is 15 amino acids. Per the germline V gene, CDR1 is SGHAT and CDR2 is FQNNGV. Germline trimming cut 5 bases from V and 3 bases from J; bases unmatched to any gene: 7. The CDR3 reads CASSAGGTVYNEQFF. CDR3 bases: TGTGCCAGCAGCGCCGGGGGGACGGTCTACAATGAGCAGTTCTTC.

The genes are TRBV6-1 and TRBJ2-1; D is ambiguous. The V gene's germline CDR1 is MNHNS and CDR2 SASEGT. Trimming took off 3 bases at V and 6 bases at J, with 9 bases between the two ends. This CDR3 is 13 amino acids long. DNA for the CDR3: TGTGCCAGCAGTGAGGGCGGACCCAATGAGCAGTTCTTC. Translation: CASSEGGPNEQFF.

The CDR3 spells CASSPPIGANTEAFF. Here the CDR3 DNA reads TGTGCCAGCTCACCACCAATAGGGGCGAACACTGAAGCTTTCTTT. The chain employs TRBV18 and TRBJ1-1; maybe TRBD1 (5 bases). The V end was cut by 0 bases, the J end by 1 base, with 9 bases between. Germline V gene lookup returns CDR1 KGHSH and CDR2 LQKENI. There are 15 residues in the CDR3.

CDR3 nucleotides: TGTGCCAGCGGCGGGGCCGCCTCCTACGAGCAGTACTTC. Protein sequence: CASGGAASYEQYF. The rearrangement joins TRBV6-5 to TRBJ2-7; D perhaps matches TRBD2 (6 bases). V lost 8 bases and J 0 bases, leaving 11 bases between the germline ends. In germline, CDR1 is MNHEY, CDR2 SVGAGI. The CDR3 length is 13 residues.

The chain carries TRBV29-1 and TRBJ2-3; D may be TRBD1 (7 bases). The V gene lost 5 bases and the J gene lost 6 bases, with 12 bases spanning the gap. Germline V gives CDR1 SQVTM, CDR2 ANQGSEA. CDR3 length: 12 amino acids. The CDR3 is CSVLPGGDTQYF. The CDR3 bases are TGCAGCGTTCTCCCAGGGGGGGATACGCAGTATTTT.

The chain uses TRBV20-1 and TRBJ1-1; 7 bases match TRBD1. The CDR3 has 14 residues. Germline V gene lookup returns CDR1 DFQATT and CDR2 SNEGSKA (reference sequence). The junction had 6 bases not matched to a gene; V was cut back by 4 bases and J by 1 base. The CDR3 here is CSATDRVRNTEAFF. The CDR3 DNA follows: TGCAGTGCTACTGACAGGGTGCGGAACACTGAAGCTTTCTTT.

This chain joins TRBV6-5 and TRBJ2-7; 7 nucleotides match TRBD1. The CDR3 has 14 residues. Unmatched junction bases numbered 6, after V lost 4 bases and J lost 3 bases. CDR1 is MNHEY, CDR2 SVGAGI, per germline. CDR3 DNA: TGTGCCAGCAGTTGGACAGGAGGATTCTACGAGCAGTACTTC. Amino acids: CASSWTGGFYEQYF.

The chain is built from TRBV11-3 and TRBJ1-1; D perhaps matches TRBD1 (6 bases). This CDR3 spans 13 amino acids. The germline V gene encodes CDR1 SGHNT and CDR2 YENEEA. With 1 base removed from V and 5 bases from J, the gap between germline ends came to 8 bases. The CDR3 loop reads CASSLGGHTEAFF. The DNA of the CDR3 is TGTGCCAGCAGCTTAGGGGGACATACTGAAGCTTTCTTT.

J is TRBJ1-1 and V is TRBV30, with D unclear. This CDR3 region has 15 residues. In germline, CDR1 is GTSNPN, CDR2 SVGIG (reference sequence). V gave up 0 bases and J gave up 3 bases, with 14 bases separating them. The CDR3, as DNA: TGTGCCTGGAGTGTGGGCAGAATAGGCGACACTGAAGCTTTCTTT. Amino acid sequence: CAWSVGRIGDTEAFF.

The genes are TRBV10-3 and TRBJ1-1, with D hard to call. Germline V gives CDR1 ENHRY, CDR2 SYGVKD. CDR3 length: 13 amino acids. V lost 4 bases to trimming and J lost 3 bases, with 9 bases between them. CDR3 bases: TGTGCCATCAGTGGGGGAAGTGACACTGAAGCTTTCTTT. It specifies CAISGGSDTEAFF.

CDR3 sequence: CASSHDTGELFF. CDR3 nucleotides: TGCGCCAGCAGCCATGACACCGGGGAGCTGTTTTTT. This chain links TRBV4-1 with TRBJ2-2; D gene uncertain. The germline V gene encodes CDR1 MGHRA and CDR2 YSYEKL. The CDR3 is 12 amino acids. V lost 3 bases and J lost 3, with 2 bases in between.

This clone occurred a few times. V is TRBV3-1 (or the pseudogene TRBV3-2) and J is TRBJ2-5, with 8 bases fitting TRBD2. This CDR3 comprises 16 residues. After removal of 3 bases from V and 1 base from J, the junction contained 7 bases not matched to a gene. The germline V gene has CDR1 LGHDT and CDR2 YNNKEL (reference sequence). The CDR3 sequence: CASSHRGGGTQETQYF. The DNA for the CDR3 is TGTGCCAGCAGCCACAGGGGCGGGGGGACCCAAGAGACCCAGTACTTC.

The chain employs TRBV9 and TRBJ1-2, with D tentatively TRBD1 (5 bases). The V gene's germline CDR1 is SGDLS and CDR2 YYNGEE. Trimming cost V 3 bases and J 3 bases, with 12 bases left between them. The length of the CDR3 is 14 residues. CDR3 sequence: CASSGTGLDYGYTF. CDR3 sequence (DNA): TGTGCCAGCAGCGGAACAGGTCTCGACTATGGCTACACCTTC.

The rearrangement joins TRBV30 to TRBJ1-1; the D gene is possibly TRBD1 (5 bases). The V end lost 4 bases, the J end lost 6 bases, and 15 bases lay between the germline ends. This CDR3 is built from 13 residues. The germline V gene encodes CDR1 GTSNPN and CDR2 SVGIG (reference sequence). In nucleotides, the CDR3 is TGTGCCTGGAATAGGTACGGGGGGGCTGAAGCTTTCTTT. Its translation: CAWNRYGGAEAFF.

The CDR3 sequence: CASSLSSPRISGNTIYF. The CDR3 nucleotides are TGTGCCAGCAGCTTATCATCGCCGAGAATTTCTGGAAACACCATATATTTT. The rearrangement uses TRBV7-9 and TRBJ1-3; unclear D gene. This CDR3 has 17 residues. Trimming pared 2 bases from V and 1 base from J, leaving 15 bases between. Per germline, CDR1 SEHNR and CDR2 FQNEAQ (reference sequence).

This clone was recorded a few times. The chain recombines TRBV7-8 with TRBJ1-6; 9 bases line up with TRBD1. This CDR3 region has 16 residues. J was trimmed by 10 bases and V by 3 bases; bases with no gene match: 10. In germline, CDR1 is SGHVS, CDR2 FQNEAQ. This chain's CDR3 is CASSFDTGQGNSPLHF. DNA for the CDR3: TGTGCCAGCAGCTTTGATACTGGACAGGGGAACTCACCCCTCCACTTT. Based on the CDR3 plus reference TRBV7-8 and TRBJ1-6, the full variable domain is GAGVSQSPRYKVAKRGQDVALRCDPISGHVSLFWYQQALGQGPEFLTYFQNEAQLDKSGLPSDRFFAERPEGSVSTLKIQRTQQEDSAVYLCASSFDTGQGNSPLHFGNGTRLTVT.

This rearrangement joins TRBV25-1 to TRBJ1-4, with 7 bases matching TRBD1. V lost 0 bases and J lost 5; bases outside the gene matches: 3. Germline assignment: CDR1 MGHDK and CDR2 SYGVNS. The CDR3 covers 15 residues. The DNA for the CDR3 is TGTGCCAGCAGTGAATACAGGGGGGGAAATGAAAAACTGTTTTTT. It yields the protein CASSEYRGGNEKLFF.

The chain has TRBV12-3 or TRBV12-4 and TRBJ2-2; weak D call: TRBD1 (5 bases). Trimming left V 6 bases short and J 3 bases short, with 5 bases between. The CDR3 loop spans 12 amino acids. CDR3 sequence reads: CASRGDTGELFF. The CDR3 region has the DNA TGTGCCAGCAGAGGGGACACCGGGGAGCTGTTTTTT.

V is TRBV10-3 and J is TRBJ1-3, with TRBD1 matching over 7 bases. J gave up 8 bases and V 3 bases, and 13 bases lay outside the gene matches. Germline CDR1 is ENHRY and CDR2 is SYGVKD. The CDR3 spans 16 residues. The CDR3 sequence is CAISDSAEGGLDTIYF. CDR3 coding DNA: TGTGCCATCAGTGACTCGGCAGAAGGGGGCCTTGACACCATATATTTT.

This sequence joins TRBV10-3 and TRBJ2-3; 12 positions match TRBD2. The CDR3 extends over 20 amino acids. After removal of 3 bases from V and 1 base from J, the junction contained 14 bases not matched to a gene. Germline V lookup: CDR1 ENHRY, CDR2 SYGVKD. CDR3: CAISDRPGSSGGAGTDTQYF. The CDR3 DNA follows: TGTGCCATCAGTGATCGCCCCGGTTCTAGCGGGGGGGCCGGCACAGATACGCAGTATTTT.

The chain combines TRBV7-9 with TRBJ1-2; D is unclear. The CDR3 contains 10 residues. Germline V gene data show CDR1 as SEHNR and CDR2 as FQNEAQ (reference sequence). Trimming left V 5 bases short and J 6 bases short, with 4 bases between. CDR3 DNA: TGTGCCAGCAGCCCCCATGGCTACACCTTC. The encoded protein is CASSPHGYTF.

The V and J genes are TRBV5-1 and TRBJ2-5, with D perhaps TRBD2 (5 bases). The V and J ends lost 2 bases and 5 bases respectively, with 13 bases between them. The CDR3 length is 14 residues. Looked up from germline, CDR1 is SGHRS and CDR2 is YFSETQ. CDR3 nucleotide sequence: TGCGCCAGCAGCTTACCGGCGGGTCAGGAGACCCAGTACTTC. The encoded protein is CASSLPAGQETQYF.

This clone occurred a few times. J is TRBJ1-5 and V is TRBV4-1; D gene uncertain. The V and J ends lost 4 bases and 0 bases respectively, with 7 bases between them. The CDR3 is 14 amino acids. Germline CDR1 reads MGHRA; CDR2 reads YSYEKL. DNA for the CDR3: TGCGCCAGCAGCCCCTGGGATAGCAATCAGCCCCAGCATTTT. Residues: CASSPWDSNQPQHF.

The V call is TRBV7-6, the J call TRBJ2-2; no clear D gene. The CDR3 length is 17 residues. Trimming removed 7 bases from V and 6 bases from J, with 24 bases in between. Germline values: CDR1 SGHVS, CDR2 FNYEAQ. The CDR3 region has the DNA TGTGCCAGCACCTCCCCCCCTCGGTGGAACAGCCCCGGGGAGCTGTTTTTT. Protein sequence: CASTSPPRWNSPGELFF.